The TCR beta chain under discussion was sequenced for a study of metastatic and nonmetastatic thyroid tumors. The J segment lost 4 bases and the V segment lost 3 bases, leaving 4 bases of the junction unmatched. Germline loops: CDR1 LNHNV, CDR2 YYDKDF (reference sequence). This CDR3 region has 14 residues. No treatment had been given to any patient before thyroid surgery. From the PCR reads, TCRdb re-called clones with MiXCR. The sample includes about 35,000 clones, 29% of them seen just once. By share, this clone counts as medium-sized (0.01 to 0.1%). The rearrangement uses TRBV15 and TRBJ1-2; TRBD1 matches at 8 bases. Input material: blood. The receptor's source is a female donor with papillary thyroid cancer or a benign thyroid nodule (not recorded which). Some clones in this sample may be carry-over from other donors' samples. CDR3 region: CATSRADRGYGYTF. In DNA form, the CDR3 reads TGTGCCACCAGCAGGGCTGACAGGGGCTATGGCTACACCTTC.